The sequence of this T cell receptor (beta chain) was determined in a study of T cell repertoires in cytomegalovirus infection. Whole-study context: Public TCR beta signatures provided an indication of both CMV infection and a matching HLA type. Study results and limitations: In two of eight donors, the top clonotype was HLA-C-restricted CMV-specific.

CDR1 and CDR2 (germline): LGHNA, YSLEER. The V gene lost 0 bases and the J gene lost 0 bases, with 6 bases spanning the gap. There are 15 residues in the CDR3. TCRdb passed the reads through MiXCR, listing each CDR3 protein once. The sample has roughly 54,000 distinct CDR3 sequences; roughly a third are singletons. A remark on this clonotype: Its antigen is not known.

The chain has TRBV4-3 and TRBJ1-5; D possibly corresponds to TRBD1 (5 bases). This TCR was sampled from a human donor in good health (CMV status not recorded). Some clones in this sample may be carry-over from other donors' samples. The sample was PBMCs, sequenced either directly or after in vitro stimulation (not recorded which). CDR3 coding DNA: TGCGCCAGCAGCCAAGACGACAGTAGCAATCAGCCCCAGCATTTT. Protein sequence: CASSQDDSSNQPQHF.